A selection of T cell receptor beta chains follows, all from one sample in a study of blood T cell repertoires in COVID-19. This table comes from immunoSEQ multiplex PCR, and its TCRdb copy is limited to in-frame clones, with some not included. The sample yields about 120,000 clones, roughly 89% seen once. Sequenced input: PBMCs or T cells enriched from blood (not recorded which). The receptors derive from a woman under 40 who had recovered from COVID-19. Both conserved end residues are trimmed from each CDR3. A D gene is named only where the DNA matches it firmly.

ASSPGISYNSPLH . TRBV6-4
ASSLWGGANTGELF . TRBV28
ASSDDRGRNTGELF TRBD1 TRBV6-1
ASSEALQLRGPNEKLF . TRBV2
AIGTSGSGGTDTQY TRBD2 TRBV10-3
ASSVGSSNQPQH . TRBV9
ASSFAPGGLYGYT . TRBV27
ASRGLAGLYEQY TRBD2 TRBV27
ASSLEEEQY . TRBV5-1
ASSLATGYYEQY . TRBV6-5
ASSPGVTGVIQPQH TRBD1 TRBV11-2
ASSLTGTLSTDTQY . TRBV14
ASSLGGGPDTQY . TRBV7-6
SASGQPYNEQF . TRBV29-1
SASKGWTGGNSPLH TRBD1 TRBV20-1
ASTLVGASGYNEQF TRBD2 TRBV7-2
ASSFTSGYEQY TRBD2 TRBV28
ASSLTSGSYEQY TRBD2 TRBV7-2
ASSLTGGDNSPLH TRBD1 TRBV4-3
ASSPTVSSYNEQF . TRBV5-1
ASSLWGGNEQY TRBD2 TRBV28
ASGHKTGGRTEAF TRBD1 TRBV12-5
ASSLREARKLF . TRBV12-3/TRBV12-4
ASSLVVQGQAGYT TRBD1 TRBV7-9
ASSPRGQGFNEQF TRBD1 TRBV7-3
ASSEVSGDTGELF . TRBV2
ATSDAGAQETQY . TRBV24-1
ASSQDLRPVRDIQY . TRBV3-1/TRBV3-2
AIGQGIDTQY . TRBV10-3
ASSPPGLAGAGETQY TRBD2 TRBV7-9
ASSQWTGTYNEQF TRBD1 TRBV4-3
ASSYRFATNEKLF . TRBV28
ASSLQIGELF . TRBV7-3
ASSSFGDTGELF . TRBV5-1
ASSVAPGTEQY . TRBV9
ASRTSGRAPLY TRBD2 TRBV10-1
ASSQVGQGSSPLH TRBD1 TRBV14
ASSLKSSQPQH . TRBV4-1
ASRYFTTDTQY . TRBV5-8
AISDSSAGEKLF . TRBV10-3
ASSQGTGGADTQY TRBD1 TRBV4-2
ASSPGTGGGYT TRBD1 TRBV5-5
ASSPATGDPGELF . TRBV18
ASSGSLKPGASFSNYGYT . TRBV2
ASSQDLGGEQY . TRBV4-3
ASSQAQPGQNPYGYT TRBD1 TRBV4-1
AIRARDRGDEQY TRBD1 TRBV10-3
ASSRSGGNYGYT . TRBV28
ASSTETGVNTEAF TRBD1 TRBV5-4
ASSHGQGNYEQY TRBD1 TRBV7-2
ASSRGQGDTEAF TRBD1 TRBV5-1
ASSYRGRGVNEQF . TRBV6-5